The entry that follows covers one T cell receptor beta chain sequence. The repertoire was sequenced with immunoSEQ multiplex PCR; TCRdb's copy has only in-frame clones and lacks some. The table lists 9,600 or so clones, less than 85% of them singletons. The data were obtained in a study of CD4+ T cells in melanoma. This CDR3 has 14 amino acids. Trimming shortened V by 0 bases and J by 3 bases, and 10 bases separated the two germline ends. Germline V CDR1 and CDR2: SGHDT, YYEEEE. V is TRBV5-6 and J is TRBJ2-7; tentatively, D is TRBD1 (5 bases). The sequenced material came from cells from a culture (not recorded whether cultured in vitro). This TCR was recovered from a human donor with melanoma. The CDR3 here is CASSLAQGYYEQYF. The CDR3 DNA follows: TGTGCCAGCAGCTTGGCCCAGGGATACTACGAGCAGTACTTC.